This T cell receptor (beta chain) was obtained from a study of T cell responses to AZD1222 COVID-19 vaccine. General study findings and limits: Per reports, nearly half of all spike-specific TCRs target regions that are unmutated in variants. Scientists sampled the repertoires only once the peak T cell response had passed. The study found Spike-specific TCR breadth and depth rose after two AZD1222 doses. Clonal diversity may have been underestimated in mostly white British donors.

Remarks on this clone: The antigen remains undetermined.

Generated by immunoSEQ multiplex PCR, the TCRdb table keeps only in-frame clones and is missing some. The sample has 86,000 or so clones; around 83% are singletons. Germline loops: CDR1 SGHTA, CDR2 FQGNSA. Germline trimming cut 4 bases from V and 8 bases from J; bases unmatched to any gene: 5. The CDR3 length is 14 residues. This TCR was recovered from an adult who received the AZD1222 COVID-19 vaccine. The rearrangement joins TRBV7-2 to TRBJ2-1, with 10 positions matching TRBD2. Source: peripheral blood, taken 28 days after the second AZD1222 dose. The CDR3 sequence: CASSSSGRADEQFF. In nucleotides, the CDR3 is TGTGCCAGCAGCTCTAGCGGGAGAGCGGATGAGCAGTTCTTC. The variable domain in full, completed from reference TRBV7-2 and TRBJ2-1, reads GAGVSQSPSNKVTEKGKDVELRCDPISGHTALYWYRQSLGQGLEFLIYFQGNSAPDKSGLPSDRFSAERTGGSVSTLTIQRTQQEDSAVYLCASSSSGRADEQFFGPGTRLTVL.